This passage covers 3 T cell receptor beta chains from one sample sequenced in a study of blood T cell repertoires in COVID-19. Profiled with immunoSEQ multiplex PCR; TCRdb holds only in-frame clones, not every one. The profile shows about 190,000 clones, 75% to 90% of them singletons. Material for sequencing was peripheral blood. These receptors all stem from a man aged 30-40 years with acute or convalescent COVID-19.

This clone was observed a few times. The V and J genes are TRBV5-4 and TRBJ2-1; 8 positions match TRBD2. The CDR3 runs to 17 residues. J was trimmed by 2 bases and V by 4 bases; bases with no gene match: 11. Germline loops: CDR1 SGHNT, CDR2 YYREEE (reference sequence). CDR3 DNA: TGTGCCAGCAGCGCGGGACTCGCGGGGGGCCCCTACAATGAGCAGTTCTTC. This encodes CASSAGLAGGPYNEQFF.

The chain is built from TRBV2 and TRBJ1-1, with D uncertain. Germline CDR1 and CDR2: SNHLY and FYNNEI. V lost 2 bases and J 6 bases, leaving 13 bases between the germline ends. The CDR3 contains 14 residues. The CDR3 nucleotides are TGTGCCAGCAGTGAACTAAGAGCGAGCTCTGAAGCTTTCTTT. The encoded protein is CASSELRASSEAFF.

V is TRBV7-9 and J is TRBJ2-2; D possibly corresponds to TRBD1 (5 bases). Germline values: CDR1 SEHNR, CDR2 FQNEAQ (reference sequence). Between the trimmed V and J ends, which lost 5 bases and 6 bases, there was a span of 10 bases. The CDR3 runs to 13 residues. Here the CDR3 DNA reads TGTGCCAGCAGCCCATTAGGGGCCGGGGAGCTGTTTTTT. It yields the protein CASSPLGAGELFF.